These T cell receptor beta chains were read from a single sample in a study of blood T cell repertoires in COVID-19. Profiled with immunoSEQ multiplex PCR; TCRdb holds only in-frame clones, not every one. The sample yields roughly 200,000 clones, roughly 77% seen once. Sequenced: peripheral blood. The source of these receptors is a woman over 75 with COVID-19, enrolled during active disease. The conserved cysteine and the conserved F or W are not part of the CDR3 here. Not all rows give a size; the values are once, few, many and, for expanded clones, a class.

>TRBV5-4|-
ASSGQVSTDTQY
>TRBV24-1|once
ATSDSGQGWNEQF
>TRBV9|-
ASSGFGEGAGNTIY
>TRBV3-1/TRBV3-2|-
ASSQRGQSTDTQY
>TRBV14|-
ASSQGPGRTNEKLF
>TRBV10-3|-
AIKPRGGGLYEQY
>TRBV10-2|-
ASSESSGETQY
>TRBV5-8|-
ASSRTGQGNTEAF
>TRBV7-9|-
ASTTGGLRNTEAF
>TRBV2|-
ASSAQGAFYEQY
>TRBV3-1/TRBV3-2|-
ASSPLTAGANVLT
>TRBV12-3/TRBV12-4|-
ASKAGGPDTQY
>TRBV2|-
ASSTDSYEQY
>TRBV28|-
ASSLGGKDTQY
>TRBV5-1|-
ASSLGGGRETQY
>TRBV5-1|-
ASSLFGQGGEQY
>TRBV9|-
ASSMGGTREQY
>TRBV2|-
ASRRTQEAF
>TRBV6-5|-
ASRGLAGGSYEQY
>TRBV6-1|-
ASSEGTVHQPQH
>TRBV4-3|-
ASSLGLAGGTDTQY
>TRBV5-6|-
ASSLRPSRETQY
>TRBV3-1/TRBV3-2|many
ASSQGTRSGNTIY
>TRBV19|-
ASSITGGSYNSPLH
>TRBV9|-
ASSVDPGGSAGELF
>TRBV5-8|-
ASSLVLGTDSYEQY
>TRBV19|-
ASSTDRGRTEAF
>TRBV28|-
ASSPAAGLYEQY
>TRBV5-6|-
ASSTYGRDYNEQF
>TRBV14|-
ASSQGLSTISKQY
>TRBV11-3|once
ASSIRQGLGTDTQY
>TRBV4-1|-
ASSRQTGWDQETQY
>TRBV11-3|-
ASSLSPTGIGT
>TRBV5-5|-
ASSFDSVNSPLH
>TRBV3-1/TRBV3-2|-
ASSQPGMNTEAF
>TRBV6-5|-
ASRDRGSYGYT
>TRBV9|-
ASSEGVIATNEKLF
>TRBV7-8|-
ASSWDRGLSPLH
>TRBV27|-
ASSSPGVSRRQTGELF
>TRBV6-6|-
ASSHRDRGEYGNEKLF
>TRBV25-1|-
ASSPPGALKPQH
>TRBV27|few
ASSRLAGGLYEQY
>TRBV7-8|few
ASRPRPGSGNTIY
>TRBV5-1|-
ASSPSPGTLSYEQY
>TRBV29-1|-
SVPTQNTEAF
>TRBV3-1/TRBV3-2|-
ASSQDRDRLRGTDTQY
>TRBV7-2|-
ASSLASTASHYGYT
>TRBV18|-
ASSPTSDSSYNEQF
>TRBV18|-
ASSPIQGVYEQY
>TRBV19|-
ASSLAQGAPGGYT
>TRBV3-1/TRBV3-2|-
ASSQYDSRSEKLF
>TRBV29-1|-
SVEGSRDSSYEQY
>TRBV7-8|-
ASSISGREGEQF
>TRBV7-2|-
ASSLAGGVGGYT
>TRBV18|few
ASSPGQGFQPQH